The present entry profiles one T cell receptor beta chain with its context. Trimming stripped 5 bases from V and 8 bases from J, with 18 bases between. The CDR3 is 14 amino acids. In germline, CDR1 is LGHDT, CDR2 YNNKEL (reference sequence). The data were obtained in a study of blood T cell repertoires in COVID-19. Across under 25 US areas, participants ranged in age from about 18 to 100 years. The protocol was immunoSEQ multiplex PCR, while the TCRdb copy is restricted to in-frame clones and leaves out a portion. The data contain approximately 300,000 clones, 87% of them seen just once; the ten biggest clones take up under 6.5%.

This receptor was taken from a woman aged 25 to 39 who had recovered from COVID-19. The V and J genes are TRBV3-1 (or the pseudogene TRBV3-2) and TRBJ1-1; tentatively, D is TRBD1 (5 bases). Sequencing was done on a sample of PBMCs or T cells enriched from blood (not recorded which). CDR3 sequence: CASSNRLAVREAFF. The CDR3 DNA is TGTGCCAGCAGCAACAGGTTGGCGGTACGGGAAGCTTTCTTT.